These 32 T cell receptor beta chains originate from one sample sequenced in a study of blood T cell repertoires in COVID-19. Method: immunoSEQ multiplex PCR; TCRdb's copy keeps in-frame clones and lacks some. The sample contains approximately 170,000 clones, about four fifths of which appear only once. Sequencing used peripheral blood. These receptors came from a woman aged 80 or over with acute or convalescent COVID-19.

The genes are TRBV7-2 and TRBJ2-3; no clear D gene. The CDR3 extends over 12 amino acids. Germline V gene sequence: CDR1 SGHTA, CDR2 FQGNSA. V dropped 5 bases and J dropped 5 bases, with 8 bases sitting between them. The CDR3, as DNA: TGTGCCAGCAGCCAGGTCCAAGATACGCAGTATTTT. Translated: CASSQVQDTQYF. Complete variable domain (other parts from reference TRBV7-2 and TRBJ2-3): GAGVSQSPSNKVTEKGKDVELRCDPISGHTALYWYRQSLGQGLEFLIYFQGNSAPDKSGLPSDRFSAERTGGSVSTLTIQRTQQEDSAVYLCASSQVQDTQYFGPGTRLTVL.

The chain joins TRBV18 to TRBJ1-3; D possibly corresponds to TRBD1 (6 bases). This CDR3 has 15 residues. The germline CDR1 and CDR2 sequences are KGHSH and LQKENI. The V end was cut by 2 bases, the J end by 2 bases, with 10 bases between. The DNA for the CDR3 is TGTGCCAGCTCACCATGGAACAGGGCTGGAAACACCATATATTTT. Translation: CASSPWNRAGNTIYF.

The chain has TRBV5-1 and TRBJ1-6, with D possibly being TRBD1 (6 bases). V shed 0 bases and J shed 7 bases, with 11 bases lying between them. CDR3 length: 15 residues. Looked up from germline, CDR1 is SGHRS and CDR2 is YFSETQ. In nucleotides, the CDR3 is TGCGCCAGCAGCTTGGAGGGGGGGCAGAATTCACCCCTCCACTTT. Translated: CASSLEGGQNSPLHF.

The genes are TRBV6-2 or TRBV6-3 and TRBJ2-7; no clear D gene. This CDR3 is 14 amino acids long. Trimming stripped 4 bases from V and 2 bases from J, with 12 bases between. Germline CDR1 reads MNHEY; CDR2 reads SVGEGT. CDR3 DNA: TGTGCCAGCAGTTCCCCGGTGACAACCTACGAGCAGTACTTC. This codes for CASSSPVTTYEQYF.

This clone was seen only a few times. At one boundary the junction diverges from the germline segment, which might be a read error. CDR3 in DNA: TGTGCCAGCACCTTAACGGGGGACACCGGGGAGCTGTTTTTT. Translated, it gives CASTLTGDTGELFF. The J gene is TRBJ2-2, the V gene TRBV7-9, with D possibly matching TRBD2 (6 bases). CDR3 length equals 14 residues. CDR1 and CDR2 (germline): SEHNR, FQNEAQ (reference sequence). Drawing the rest from reference TRBV7-9 and TRBJ2-2, the complete variable domain is DTGVSQNPRHKITKRGQNVTFRCDPISEHNRLYWYRQTLGQGPEFLTYFQNEAQLEKSRLLSDRFSAERPKGSFSTLEIQRTEQGDSAMYLCASTLTGDTGELFFGEGSRLTVL.

The chain uses TRBV5-4 and TRBJ2-5; possibly TRBD1 for D (5 bases). This CDR3 has 15 amino acids. The V and J ends lost 0 bases and 2 bases respectively, with 11 bases between them. The V gene's germline CDR1 is SGHNT and CDR2 YYREEE (reference sequence). Written as DNA, the CDR3 is TGTGCCAGCAGCTTGGCCAATCCAGGGCAAGAGACCCAGTACTTC. Translated, it gives CASSLANPGQETQYF.

V usage is TRBV29-1 and J usage is TRBJ2-1, with TRBD1 as a possible D gene (6 bases). The germline CDR1 and CDR2 sequences are SQVTM and ANQGSEA. The CDR3 sequence is 11 residues long. The ends were cut back, 4 bases at V and 8 bases at J, with 9 bases in the middle. The CDR3 bases are TGCAGCGTTGCGGCAGGGGATGAGCAGTTCTTC. Amino acids: CSVAAGDEQFF.

The chain links TRBV5-6 to TRBJ1-6; no clear D gene. This CDR3 is built from 15 residues. Trimming removed 4 bases at V and 9 bases at J, with 17 bases between. CDR1 SGHDT and CDR2 YYEEEE come from the germline V gene. The CDR3 region has the DNA TGTGCCAGCAGCCCCACCCGGGTACGAGGTTCACCCCTCCACTTT. This translates into CASSPTRVRGSPLHF.

In DNA form, the CDR3 reads TGTGCCAGCAGCCTACGGGGGACTAGCGGAGCGAGCACAGATACGCAGTATTTT. Encoded protein: CASSLRGTSGASTDTQYF. The chain recombines TRBV7-2 with TRBJ2-3, with TRBD2 identical over 11 bases. The CDR3 runs to 18 residues. Germline CDR1 reads SGHTA; CDR2 reads FQGNSA. V lost 5 bases to trimming and J lost 0 bases; unmatched junction nucleotides: 10.

The rearrangement uses TRBV7-9 and TRBJ2-3, with no clear D. The CDR3 contains 12 residues. Looked up from germline, CDR1 is SEHNR and CDR2 is FQNEAQ (reference sequence). The V gene lost 5 bases and the J gene lost 0 bases, with 3 bases spanning the gap. CDR3 region: CASSPSTDTQYF. Here the CDR3 DNA reads TGTGCCAGCAGCCCTAGCACAGATACGCAGTATTTT.

In this sample, this clone turned up once. The rearrangement links TRBV7-9 to TRBJ1-2; TRBD1 matches 8 bases. V shed 1 base and J 4 bases; nucleotides not matched to a gene: 5. Germline-derived CDR1 and CDR2 are SEHNR and FQNEAQ (reference sequence). CDR3 length: 15 amino acids. CDR3 region: CASSLEAGGSYGYTF. CDR3 in DNA: TGTGCCAGCAGCTTAGAGGCAGGGGGCAGCTATGGCTACACCTTC.

V is TRBV5-1 and J is TRBJ1-2; no reliable D call. The CDR3 loop spans 14 amino acids. V was trimmed by 6 bases and J by 1 base, leaving 13 bases between them. In germline, CDR1 is SGHRS, CDR2 YFSETQ. The CDR3 region is CASNYDGFNYGYTF. The CDR3 coding sequence is TGCGCCAGCAACTACGACGGATTTAACTATGGCTACACCTTC. Filled out from reference TRBV5-1 and TRBJ1-2, the complete variable domain reads KAGVTQTPRYLIKTRGQQVTLSCSPISGHRSVSWYQQTPGQGLQFLFEYFSETQRNKGNFPGRFSGRQFSNSRSEMNVSTLELGDSALYLCASNYDGFNYGYTFGSGTRLTVV.

The chain uses TRBV10-3 and TRBJ2-5, with 13 bases lining up with TRBD2. Germline V gives CDR1 ENHRY, CDR2 SYGVKD. The CDR3 is made up of 16 amino acids. With 6 bases clipped from V and 0 bases from J, the junction kept 4 bases outside the gene matches. The chain's CDR3 is CAIRTGTSGDQETQYF. CDR3 nucleotides: TGTGCCATCAGGACCGGGACTAGCGGGGACCAAGAGACCCAGTACTTC.

The chain uses TRBV10-3 and TRBJ1-5; 12 positions match TRBD1. The germline CDR1 and CDR2 sequences are ENHRY and SYGVKD. The CDR3 sequence is 15 residues long. With V trimmed by 3 bases and J by 6 bases, 3 bases remained unmatched. CDR3 loop: CAISEGTGGSQPQHF. For the CDR3, the DNA is TGTGCCATCAGTGAAGGGACAGGGGGCAGTCAGCCCCAGCATTTT.

The rearrangement links TRBV5-8 to TRBJ2-1; D is perhaps TRBD2 (6 bases). This CDR3 comprises 15 residues. Germline V gene sequence: CDR1 SGHTS, CDR2 YDEGEE. V gave up 3 bases and J gave up 0 bases, with 10 bases separating them. The CDR3 nucleotides read TGTGCCAGCAGCTCCCGCGGGGCCTCCTACAATGAGCAGTTCTTC. Translation gives CASSSRGASYNEQFF.

The chain carries TRBV19 and TRBJ1-1; D is possibly TRBD1 (6 bases). Germline-derived CDR1 and CDR2 are LNHDA and SQIVND (reference sequence). Trimming removed 4 bases from V and 1 base from J, with 16 bases in between. The CDR3 loop spans 16 amino acids. This CDR3 reads CASSNRELRGNTEAFF. The DNA for the CDR3 is TGTGCCAGTAGTAACAGGGAACTCCGGGGGAACACTGAAGCTTTCTTT.

This clone has more than one count but fewer than ten. The rearrangement uses TRBV6-1 and TRBJ2-3; TRBD1 matches at 7 bases. V lost 1 base and J lost 0; bases outside the gene matches: 7. Germline values: CDR1 MNHNS, CDR2 SASEGT. The CDR3 loop spans 17 amino acids. The CDR3 sequence: CASSEDPAGGSTDTQYF. CDR3 nucleotides: TGTGCCAGCAGTGAAGACCCCGCAGGGGGTAGCACAGATACGCAGTATTTT.

The chain combines TRBV30 with TRBJ2-5; D is possibly TRBD2 (5 bases). This CDR3 contains 14 residues. In germline, CDR1 is GTSNPN, CDR2 SVGIG (reference sequence). The ends were cut back, 5 bases at V and 2 bases at J, with 15 bases in the middle. Here the CDR3 DNA reads TGTGCCTGGGCCCGCGGACGGGGACAAGAGACCCAGTACTTC. Its translation: CAWARGRGQETQYF. The full variable domain, its missing parts supplied by reference TRBV30 and TRBJ2-5, is SQTIHQWPATLVQPVGSPLSLECTVEGTSNPNLYWYRQAAGRGLQLLFYSVGIGQISSEVPQNLSASRPQDRQFILSSKKLLLSDSGFYLCAWARGRGQETQYFGPGTRLLVL.

This chain links TRBV7-3 with TRBJ2-1, with 16 bases aligning to TRBD2. J was trimmed by 8 bases and V by 4 bases; bases with no gene match: 8. The CDR3 runs 17 residues. Germline V CDR1 and CDR2: SGHTA, FQGTGA. The CDR3 region is CASSSHGTSGGAHEQFF. The CDR3 region has the DNA TGTGCCAGCAGCTCCCATGGGACTAGCGGGGGGGCCCATGAGCAGTTCTTC.

This chain uses TRBV6-5 with TRBJ2-2; D remains unclear. V lost 6 bases and J 3 bases, leaving 8 bases between the germline ends. The germline V gene encodes CDR1 MNHEY and CDR2 SVGAGI. The CDR3 is made up of 13 amino acids. The CDR3 is CASRPGYTGELFF. The CDR3 DNA reads as TGTGCCAGCAGGCCAGGTTACACCGGGGAGCTGTTTTTT.

This chain uses TRBV7-9 with TRBJ1-5, with D tentatively TRBD1 (5 bases). The length of the CDR3 is 14 residues. V lost 5 bases, J lost 5 bases, and 13 bases lay in between. Germline V gene sequence: CDR1 SEHNR, CDR2 FQNEAQ (reference sequence). The CDR3 loop is CASSIPTGYQPQHF. Written as DNA, the CDR3 is TGTGCCAGCAGCATACCTACAGGTTATCAGCCCCAGCATTTT.

The chain uses TRBV15 and TRBJ2-2; 12 bases agree with TRBD2. Germline V gene lookup returns CDR1 LNHNV and CDR2 YYDKDF (reference sequence). Trimming at V came to 1 base and at J to 10 bases, leaving 16 bases not matched to a gene. The CDR3 has 19 amino acids. DNA for the CDR3: TGTGCCACCAGCAGAGCACTAGCGGGAGGCAACCTTCCCGGCGAGGAGCTGTTTTTT. It specifies CATSRALAGGNLPGEELFF.

The chain uses TRBV23-1 and TRBJ1-2; maybe TRBD1 (6 bases). TRBV23-1 has ORF status, its function being uncertain. The CDR3 totals 18 residues. The germline V and J ends were trimmed by 4 bases and 5 bases, with 26 bases remaining between them. CDR3 in DNA: TGCGCCAGCAGTCCGGCGACGGGACATCAAGATGAATGTTATGGCTACACCTTC. The encoded protein is CASSPATGHQDECYGYTF.

This clone was counted only a few times. The rearrangement joins TRBV5-1 to TRBJ1-6, with D tentatively TRBD1 (6 bases). The CDR3 loop spans 15 amino acids. CDR1 and CDR2 (germline): SGHRS, YFSETQ. Trimming took off 4 bases at V and 9 bases at J, with 17 bases between the two ends. CDR3 nucleotide sequence: TGCGCCAGCAGCCTCTCAGGGGATTTTACTTCACCCCTCCACTTT. Protein product: CASSLSGDFTSPLHF.

This rearrangement joins TRBV3-1 (or the pseudogene TRBV3-2) to TRBJ2-1; 11 bases match TRBD2. The length of the CDR3 is 16 residues. Germline lookup yields CDR1 LGHDT and CDR2 YNNKEL (reference sequence). With 1 base clipped from V and 5 bases from J, the junction kept 4 bases outside the gene matches. The CDR3 loop is CASSQGTSGRHNEQFF. Here the CDR3 DNA reads TGTGCCAGCAGCCAAGGTACTAGCGGGAGACACAATGAGCAGTTCTTC.

The J gene is TRBJ1-5, the V gene TRBV6-5; 7 bases agree with TRBD1. This CDR3 has 14 amino acids. J was trimmed by 5 bases and V by 5 bases; bases with no gene match: 6. The germline V gene encodes CDR1 MNHEY and CDR2 SVGAGI. In DNA, the CDR3 is TGTGCCAGCAGTAGGACAGGTTCTGATCAGCCCCAGCATTTT. Protein sequence: CASSRTGSDQPQHF.

The V gene is TRBV19, the J gene TRBJ1-2; 8 positions agree with TRBD1. CDR1 LNHDA and CDR2 SQIVND come from the germline V gene (reference sequence). After removal of 1 base from V and 3 bases from J, the junction contained 10 bases not matched to a gene. CDR3 size: 17 residues. CDR3 sequence: CASSIGGRGRKDYGYTF. The CDR3 DNA reads as TGTGCCAGTAGTATAGGGGGCAGGGGGCGCAAGGACTATGGCTACACCTTC.

V and J are TRBV15 and TRBJ2-2; TRBD2 matches at 9 bases. The germline CDR1 and CDR2 sequences are LNHNV and YYDKDF (reference sequence). V was clipped by 0 bases and J by 7 bases; unmatched bases: 9. CDR3 length equals 17 residues. CDR3 DNA: TGTGCCACCAGCAGAGACCCGGGCGGGAGGGCCGGCGGGGAGCTGTTTTTT. Protein sequence: CATSRDPGGRAGGELFF.

The sample holds many counts of this clone. The chain joins TRBV25-1 to TRBJ2-2, with 8 positions matching TRBD1. Germline CDR1 is MGHDK and CDR2 is SYGVNS. V lost 1 base and J lost 7; bases outside the gene matches: 8. This CDR3 contains 16 residues. CDR3 in DNA: TGTGCCAGCAGTGAATCTACAGGGGGATTTGTCGGGGAGCTGTTTTTT. It translates to CASSESTGGFVGELFF.

DNA for the CDR3: TGTGCCAGTAGCGGGATAGGGACCGGGGAGCTGTTTTTT. This gives the protein CASSGIGTGELFF. The V gene is TRBV19, the J gene TRBJ2-2, with D perhaps TRBD2 (5 bases). Germline V gene data show CDR1 as LNHDA and CDR2 as SQIVND (reference sequence). CDR3 length equals 13 residues. The ends were cut back, 6 bases at V and 5 bases at J, with 10 bases in the middle.

V usage is TRBV19 and J usage is TRBJ1-5; tentatively, D is TRBD1 (5 bases). CDR3 size: 15 residues. Germline values: CDR1 LNHDA, CDR2 SQIVND (reference sequence). Trimming left V 2 bases short and J 4 bases short, with 12 bases between. The CDR3 is CASSIPSGGNQPQHF. CDR3 nucleotides: TGTGCCAGTAGTATACCGTCGGGGGGGAATCAGCCCCAGCATTTT.

V and J are TRBV11-2 and TRBJ2-7, with D possibly matching TRBD1 (6 bases). V shed 5 bases and J shed 1 base, with 9 bases lying between them. Looked up from germline, CDR1 is SGHAT and CDR2 is FQNNGV. CDR3 size: 13 residues. CDR3 in DNA: TGTGCCAGCAGCACCGACAGGTCCTACGAGCAGTACTTC. Its translation: CASSTDRSYEQYF. Together with reference TRBV11-2 and TRBJ2-7, the CDR3 gives the full variable domain: EAGVAQSPRYKIIEKRQSVAFWCNPISGHATLYWYQQILGQGPKLLIQFQNNGVVDDSQLPKDRFSAERLKGVDSTLKIQPAKLEDSAVYLCASSTDRSYEQYFGPGTRLTVT.